A single T cell receptor (beta chain) is shown here with its context. Its specificity is unknown. Every sample had its cDNA made across eight separate reactions. TCRdb reprocessed the 5' RACE reads, keeping one entry per CDR3 protein, no DNA. This specimen shows about 99,000 distinct CDR3 sequences; the ten leading clones hold approximately 1.8%. These data belong to a study of monozygotic twins with inflammatory bowel disease. Findings and caveats of the study: Variability in patient repertoires may have come partly from differing immunosuppressive treatments.

This CDR3 is 15 amino acids long. The chain links TRBV12-3 or TRBV12-4 to TRBJ1-5; TCRdb's D call, TRBD1, is unchecked because there is no DNA. The receptor's source is a human donor with ulcerative colitis or Crohn's disease, or a healthy co-twin of an affected twin (not recorded which). The sample was blood. This chain's CDR3 is CASSAPGNGGQPQHF.